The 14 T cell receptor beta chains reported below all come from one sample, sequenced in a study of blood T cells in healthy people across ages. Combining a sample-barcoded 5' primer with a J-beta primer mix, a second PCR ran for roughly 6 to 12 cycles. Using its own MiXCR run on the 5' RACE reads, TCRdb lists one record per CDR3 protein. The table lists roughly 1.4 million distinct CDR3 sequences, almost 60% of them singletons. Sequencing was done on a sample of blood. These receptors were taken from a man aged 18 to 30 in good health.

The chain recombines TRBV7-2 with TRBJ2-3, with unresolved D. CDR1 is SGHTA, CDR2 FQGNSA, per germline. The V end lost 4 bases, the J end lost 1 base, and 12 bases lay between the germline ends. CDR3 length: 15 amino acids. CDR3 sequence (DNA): TGTGCCAGCAGCTCCCCGGAGCTCCGCACAGATACGCAGTATTTT. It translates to CASSSPELRTDTQYF.

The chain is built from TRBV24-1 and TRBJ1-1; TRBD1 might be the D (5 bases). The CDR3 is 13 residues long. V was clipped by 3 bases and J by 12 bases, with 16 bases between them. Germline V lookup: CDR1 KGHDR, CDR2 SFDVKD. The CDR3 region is CATSDGVGANTFF. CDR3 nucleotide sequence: TGTGCCACCAGTGATGGGGTTGGGGCCAACACTTTCTTT.

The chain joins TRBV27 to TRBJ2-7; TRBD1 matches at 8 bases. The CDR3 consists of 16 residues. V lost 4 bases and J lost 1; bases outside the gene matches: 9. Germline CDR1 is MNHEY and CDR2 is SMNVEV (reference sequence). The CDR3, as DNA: TGTGCCAGCAGTTCCCGACAGGGGACCCGATCCTACGAGCAGTACTTC. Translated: CASSSRQGTRSYEQYF.

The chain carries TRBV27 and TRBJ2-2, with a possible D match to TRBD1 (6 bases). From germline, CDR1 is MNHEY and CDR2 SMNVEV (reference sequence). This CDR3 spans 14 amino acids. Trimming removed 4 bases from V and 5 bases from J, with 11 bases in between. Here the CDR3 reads CASSWDKNTGELFF. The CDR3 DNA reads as TGTGCCAGCAGTTGGGACAAAAATACCGGGGAGCTGTTTTTT.

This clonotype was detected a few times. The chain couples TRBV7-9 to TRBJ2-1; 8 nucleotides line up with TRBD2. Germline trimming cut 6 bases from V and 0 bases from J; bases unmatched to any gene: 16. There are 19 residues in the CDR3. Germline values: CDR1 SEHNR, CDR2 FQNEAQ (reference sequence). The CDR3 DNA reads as TGTGCCAGCAGTCCTCACCCAACTAGCGGCACAAGCTCCTACAATGAGCAGTTCTTC. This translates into CASSPHPTSGTSSYNEQFF.

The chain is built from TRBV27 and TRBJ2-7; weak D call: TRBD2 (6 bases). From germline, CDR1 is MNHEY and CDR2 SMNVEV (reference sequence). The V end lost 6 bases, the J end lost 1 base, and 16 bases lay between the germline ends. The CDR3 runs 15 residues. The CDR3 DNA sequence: TGTGCCAGCAGCCGAGACGGGACTGGATCCTACGAGCAGTACTTC. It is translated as CASSRDGTGSYEQYF.

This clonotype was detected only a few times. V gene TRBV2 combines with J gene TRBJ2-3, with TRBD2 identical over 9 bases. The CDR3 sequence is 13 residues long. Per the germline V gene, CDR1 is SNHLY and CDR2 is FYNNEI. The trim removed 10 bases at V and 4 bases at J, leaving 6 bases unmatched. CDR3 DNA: TGTGCCACTTTAGCGGGGGAGGCAGATACGCAGTATTTT. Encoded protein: CATLAGEADTQYF.

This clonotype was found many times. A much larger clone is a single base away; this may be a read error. The CDR3 coding sequence is TGTGCCAGCAGTGAAGCTTTGGCAGCTAGCACAGATACGCAGTATTTT. The encoded protein is CASSEALAASTDTQYF. The rearrangement links TRBV2 to TRBJ2-3, with D hard to call. Germline V gene lookup returns CDR1 SNHLY and CDR2 FYNNEI. This CDR3 spans 16 amino acids. V was shortened by 0 bases and J by 0 bases, with 10 bases between the two germline ends.

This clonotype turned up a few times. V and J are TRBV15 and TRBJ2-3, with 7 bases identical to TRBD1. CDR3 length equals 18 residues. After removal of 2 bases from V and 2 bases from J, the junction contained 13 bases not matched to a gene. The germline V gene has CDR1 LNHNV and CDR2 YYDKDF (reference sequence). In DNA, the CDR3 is TGTGCCACCAGCAGAAAGAAGAGGGACAGAATAAACACAGATACGCAGTATTTT. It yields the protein CATSRKKRDRINTDTQYF.

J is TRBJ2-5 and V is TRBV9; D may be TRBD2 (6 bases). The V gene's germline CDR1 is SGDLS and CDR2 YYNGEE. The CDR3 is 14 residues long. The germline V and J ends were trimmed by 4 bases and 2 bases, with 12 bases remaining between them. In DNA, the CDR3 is TGTGCCAGCAGCCGGGGGTCCTTACAAGAGACCCAGTACTTC. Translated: CASSRGSLQETQYF.

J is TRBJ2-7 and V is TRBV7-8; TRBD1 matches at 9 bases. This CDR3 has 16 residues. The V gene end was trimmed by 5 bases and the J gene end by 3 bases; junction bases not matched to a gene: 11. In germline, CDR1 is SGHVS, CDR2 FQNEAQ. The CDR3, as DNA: TGTGCCAGCAGCACAACAGGGGGCGTTTCCCTCTACGAGCAGTACTTC. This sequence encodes CASSTTGGVSLYEQYF.

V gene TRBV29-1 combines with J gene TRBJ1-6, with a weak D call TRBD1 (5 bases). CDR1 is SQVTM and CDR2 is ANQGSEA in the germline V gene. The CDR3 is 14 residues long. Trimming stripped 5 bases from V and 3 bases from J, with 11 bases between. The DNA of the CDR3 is TGCAGCGTTCTACTAGACAGCTATAATTCACCCCTCCACTTT. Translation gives CSVLLDSYNSPLHF.

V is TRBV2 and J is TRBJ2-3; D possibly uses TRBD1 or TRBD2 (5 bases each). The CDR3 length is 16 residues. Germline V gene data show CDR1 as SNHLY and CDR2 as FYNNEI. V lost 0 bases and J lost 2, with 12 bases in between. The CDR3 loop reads CASSEALRGFTDTQYF. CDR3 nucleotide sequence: TGTGCCAGCAGTGAAGCCTTGAGGGGTTTCACAGATACGCAGTATTTT.

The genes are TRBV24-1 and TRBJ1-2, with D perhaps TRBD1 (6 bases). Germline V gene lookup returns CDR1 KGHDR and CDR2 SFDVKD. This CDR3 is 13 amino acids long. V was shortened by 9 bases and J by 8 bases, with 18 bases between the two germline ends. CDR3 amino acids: CATLGGGESGYTF. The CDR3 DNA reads TGTGCCACCCTCGGCGGGGGCGAGTCGGGCTACACCTTC.